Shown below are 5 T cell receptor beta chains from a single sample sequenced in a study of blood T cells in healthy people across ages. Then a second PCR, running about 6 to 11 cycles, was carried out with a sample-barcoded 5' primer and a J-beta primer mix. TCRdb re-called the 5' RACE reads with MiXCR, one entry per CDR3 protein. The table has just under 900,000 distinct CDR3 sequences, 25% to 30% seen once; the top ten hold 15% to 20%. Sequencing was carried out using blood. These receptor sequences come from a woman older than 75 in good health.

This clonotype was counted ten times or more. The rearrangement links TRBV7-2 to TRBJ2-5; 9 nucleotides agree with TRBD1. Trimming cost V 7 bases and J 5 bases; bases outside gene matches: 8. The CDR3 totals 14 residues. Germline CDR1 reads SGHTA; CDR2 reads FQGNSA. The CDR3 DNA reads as TGTGCCAGCAACCGGGGACAGGGATGGGAGACCCAGTACTTC. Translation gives CASNRGQGWETQYF.

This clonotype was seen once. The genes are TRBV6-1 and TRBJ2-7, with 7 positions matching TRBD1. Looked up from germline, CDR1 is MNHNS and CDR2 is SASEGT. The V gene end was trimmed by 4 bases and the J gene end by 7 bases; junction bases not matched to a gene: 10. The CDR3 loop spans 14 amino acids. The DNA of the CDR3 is TGTGCCAGCAGTGGGTTCGGGACAGTGTTTGAGCAGTACTTC. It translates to CASSGFGTVFEQYF.

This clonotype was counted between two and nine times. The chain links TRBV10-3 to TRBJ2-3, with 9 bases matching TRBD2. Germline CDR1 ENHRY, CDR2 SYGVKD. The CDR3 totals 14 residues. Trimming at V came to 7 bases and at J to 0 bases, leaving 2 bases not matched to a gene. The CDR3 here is CAITSGVSTDTQYF. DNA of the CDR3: TGTGCCATCACTAGCGGGGTGAGCACAGATACGCAGTATTTT.

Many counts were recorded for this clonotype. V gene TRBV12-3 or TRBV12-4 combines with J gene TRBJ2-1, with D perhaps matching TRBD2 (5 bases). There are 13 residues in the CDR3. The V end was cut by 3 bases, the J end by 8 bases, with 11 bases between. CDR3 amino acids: CASSFERVHEQFF. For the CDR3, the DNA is TGTGCCAGCAGTTTCGAGAGGGTCCATGAGCAGTTCTTC.

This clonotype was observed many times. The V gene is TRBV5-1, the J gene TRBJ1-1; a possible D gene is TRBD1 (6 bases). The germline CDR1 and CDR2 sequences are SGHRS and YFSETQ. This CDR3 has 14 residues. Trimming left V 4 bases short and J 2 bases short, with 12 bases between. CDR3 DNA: TGCGCCAGCAGCCTACAGGGACAAAACACTGAAGCTTTCTTT. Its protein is CASSLQGQNTEAFF. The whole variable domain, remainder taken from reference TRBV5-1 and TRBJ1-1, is KAGVTQTPRYLIKTRGQQVTLSCSPISGHRSVSWYQQTPGQGLQFLFEYFSETQRNKGNFPGRFSGRQFSNSRSEMNVSTLELGDSALYLCASSLQGQNTEAFFGQGTRLTVV.